This T cell receptor beta chain appears in the sequencing data of a study of shared clonotypes between healthy human individuals. About the research overall: Each donor contributed plates that comprised three CD4 naive, three CD4 memory, two CD8 naive and one CD8 memory. Study results and caveats: Generation probabilities of non-shared clonotypes were lower (relative to those shared by all four donors).

Regarding this clone: Its antigen is unidentified.

Donors, without exception, were Caucasian adults residing in Nashville, Tennessee. CD4+ cell separation produced CD45RA+ naive and CD45RA-negative memory subsets. Repertoires were generated with immunoSEQ multiplex PCR, while TCRdb's copy carries only in-frame clones and drops some. The table includes about 2.4 million clones, over 85% detected once. This sequence was found in a man younger than 30 in good health. Some clones in this sample may be carry-over from other donors' samples. The sequenced sample was naive CD4+ T cells from PBMCs. The subset is: CD45RA+ positively selected.

The CDR3 bases are TGTGCCACCACAGCAGGAACCTACGAGCAGTACTTC. This encodes CATTAGTYEQYF. The chain uses TRBV2 and TRBJ2-7; D uncertain. V shed 10 bases and J shed 2 bases, with 12 bases lying between them. CDR3 length: 12 amino acids. Germline values: CDR1 SNHLY, CDR2 FYNNEI.